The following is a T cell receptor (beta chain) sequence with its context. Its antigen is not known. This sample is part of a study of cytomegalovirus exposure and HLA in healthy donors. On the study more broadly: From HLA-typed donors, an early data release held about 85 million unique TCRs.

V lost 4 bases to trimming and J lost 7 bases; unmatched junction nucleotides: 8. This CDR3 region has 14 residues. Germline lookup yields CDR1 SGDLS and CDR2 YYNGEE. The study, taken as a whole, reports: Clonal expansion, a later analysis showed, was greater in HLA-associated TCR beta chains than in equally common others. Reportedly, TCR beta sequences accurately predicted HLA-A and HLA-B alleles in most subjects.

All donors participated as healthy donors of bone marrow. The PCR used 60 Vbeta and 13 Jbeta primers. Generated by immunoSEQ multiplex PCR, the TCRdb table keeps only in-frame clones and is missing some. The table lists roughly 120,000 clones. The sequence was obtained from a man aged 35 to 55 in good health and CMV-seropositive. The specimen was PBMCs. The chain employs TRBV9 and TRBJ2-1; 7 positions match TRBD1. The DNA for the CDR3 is TGTGCCAGCAGCCCACCGAGGGGGCGTAATGAGCAGTTCTTC. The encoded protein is CASSPPRGRNEQFF.